This TCR beta chain was retrieved from a study of T cell changes during pregnancy in multiple sclerosis (dated by TCRdb to about 2019). The study in broad terms: Changes in the T cell repertoire over the course of pregnancy were examined in this study in women with multiple sclerosis.

Library preparation was by the immunoSEQ multiplex PCR assay. TCRdb re-hosts the immuneACCESS table, in-frame sequences only. Its copies lack some clones; in the studies checked, an unresolved V gene accounts for under half of them, and the cause for the rest is not known. This sample lists 100,000 or so clones; 75% to 95% were detected once. The ten largest make up 3.1% of the sample. Cut back by 8 bases and 1 base, the V and J ends lie 11 bases apart. Reading from cysteine to phenylalanine, the CDR3 counts 13 amino acids. Only the CDR3 region is kept as DNA, spanning 39 bases read in frame from base 1. The germline V gene (reference sequence) supplies CDR1 MNHEY and CDR2 SMNVEV. About this clone: What antigen it recognizes has not been identified. No clone much larger than this one lies a single base away; base qualities are absent.

The clonotype originates from a female donor with multiple sclerosis, enrolled in a pregnancy study. The chain joins TRBV27 to TRBJ1-1; TRBD1 could be the D gene, as 5 bases match. The sequencing here drew on peripheral blood, taken in the second trimester of pregnancy. The encoded CDR3 is CASAGRKNTEAFF. In nucleotide form, the sequence is TGTGCCAGCGCGGGGCGGAAGAACACTGAAGCTTTCTTT.